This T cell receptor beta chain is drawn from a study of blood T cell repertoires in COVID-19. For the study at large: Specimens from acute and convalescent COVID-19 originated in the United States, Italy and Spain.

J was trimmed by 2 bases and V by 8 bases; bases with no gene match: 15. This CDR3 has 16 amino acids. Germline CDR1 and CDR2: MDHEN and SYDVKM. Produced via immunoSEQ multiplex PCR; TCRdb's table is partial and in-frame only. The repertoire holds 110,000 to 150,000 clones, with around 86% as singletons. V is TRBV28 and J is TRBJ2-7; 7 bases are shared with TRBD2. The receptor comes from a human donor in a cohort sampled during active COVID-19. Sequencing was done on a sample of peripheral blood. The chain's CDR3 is CASLTLQRGSAYEQYF. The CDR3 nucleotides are TGTGCCAGCCTTACCCTGCAGCGGGGATCGGCCTACGAGCAGTACTTC.